Listed below are T cell receptor beta chains from one sample, sequenced in a study of PD-1 blockade in classical Hodgkin lymphoma. Repertoires were generated with immunoSEQ multiplex PCR, while TCRdb's copy carries only in-frame clones and drops some. The sample yields 90,000 to 100,000 clones, more than 70% seen once. This material consisted of peripheral blood mononuclear cells (PBMCs), taken before the fourth cycle of nivolumab. The source is a human donor with classical Hodgkin lymphoma. Each CDR3 is given with its conserved first and last residue. The order of the fields is clone size, D gene, V gene, J gene, CDR3 protein, CDR3 DNA. A D gene is named only where the DNA matches it firmly. Expanded clones get a size class; other rows say once, few or many, or leave the size out.

NA	TRBD2	TRBV13	TRBJ2-7	CASSSGTSARGEQYF	TGTGCCAGCAGCTCGGGGACTAGCGCTAGAGGTGAGCAGTACTTC
NA	NA	TRBV7-2	TRBJ2-1	CASSFSRPSYNEQFF	TGTGCCAGCAGCTTTAGCAGACCCTCCTACAATGAGCAGTTCTTC
NA	TRBD2	TRBV7-2	TRBJ2-3	CASSLARLAGGSDTQYF	TGTGCCAGCAGCTTAGCGCGGCTAGCGGGAGGATCAGATACGCAGTATTTT
NA	NA	TRBV7-2	TRBJ2-1	CASSPQGSSYNEQFF	TGTGCCAGCAGCCCCCAGGGTTCCTCCTACAATGAGCAGTTCTTC
NA	NA	TRBV4-1	TRBJ1-6	CASSQDPSQGYNSPLHF	TGCGCCAGCAGCCAAGACCCGTCGCAGGGTTATAATTCACCCCTCCACTTT
NA	TRBD1	TRBV10-3	TRBJ1-4	CATTTGTNEKLFF	TGTGCCACCACGACAGGGACAAATGAAAAACTGTTTTTT
NA	NA	TRBV21-1	TRBJ2-7	CAGPNGHYEQYF	TGTGCCGGCCCAAACGGCCATTACGAGCAGTACTTC
NA	NA	TRBV7-2	TRBJ2-3	CASSLQGGSSTDTQYF	TGTGCCAGCAGCTTACAAGGCGGTTCTAGCACAGATACGCAGTATTTT
NA	TRBD2	TRBV5-1	TRBJ2-1	CASSRSGGTYNEQFF	TGCGCCAGCAGCAGAAGCGGGGGAACATACAATGAGCAGTTCTTC
NA	NA	TRBV2	TRBJ2-5	CASNIGTYQETQYF	TGTGCCAGCAATATAGGGACGTACCAAGAGACCCAGTACTTC
NA	TRBD1	TRBV2	TRBJ2-1	CASRADRANYNEQFF	TGTGCCAGCAGGGCGGACAGGGCGAACTACAATGAGCAGTTCTTC
NA	NA	TRBV2	TRBJ2-3	CASRALGQGGADTQYF	TGTGCCAGCAGAGCGTTGGGACAAGGAGGGGCAGATACGCAGTATTTT
NA	NA	TRBV6-4	TRBJ1-1	CASSEELNTEAFF	TGTGCCAGCAGTGAGGAACTGAACACTGAAGCTTTCTTT
NA	TRBD1	TRBV28	TRBJ1-2	CASSPGQGGYGYTF	TGTGCCAGCAGTCCGGGACAGGGTGGCTATGGCTACACCTTC
NA	TRBD1	TRBV28	TRBJ2-5	CASSFFWLPGQGVETQYF	TGTGCCAGCAGTTTTTTTTGGCTCCCGGGACAGGGAGTGGAGACCCAGTACTTC
NA	NA	TRBV7-3	TRBJ2-3	CASSTRGGITDTQYF	TGTGCCAGCAGCACAAGGGGCGGGATCACAGATACGCAGTATTTT
NA	NA	TRBV19	TRBJ2-4	CASSTPRQGPGNIQYF	TGTGCCAGTAGTACTCCTCGCCAGGGGCCCGGGAACATTCAGTACTTC
NA	NA	TRBV10-3	TRBJ2-5	CAIKPGVQETQYF	TGTGCCATCAAGCCTGGCGTCCAAGAGACCCAGTACTTC
once	NA	TRBV18	TRBJ1-4	CASSPTSVFNEKLFF	TGTGCCAGCTCACCCACCTCAGTTTTTAATGAAAAACTGTTTTTT
NA	TRBD1	TRBV4-3	TRBJ2-3	CASSQDATGGADTQYF	TGCGCCAGCAGCCAAGATGCGACAGGGGGCGCAGATACGCAGTATTTT
NA	NA	TRBV5-6	TRBJ2-5	CASRGQETQYF	TGTGCCAGCAGAGGCCAAGAGACCCAGTACTTC
NA	TRBD1	TRBV6-5	TRBJ2-7	CASSRRDRVRYEQYF	TGTGCCAGCAGCCGCCGGGACAGGGTCCGATACGAGCAGTACTTC
NA	TRBD2	TRBV5-1	TRBJ2-1	CASSPTSDSYNEQFF	TGCGCCAGCAGTCCGACTAGCGACTCCTACAATGAGCAGTTCTTC
NA	NA	TRBV6-1	TRBJ2-2	CASTKVNTGELFF	TGTGCCAGCACGAAAGTGAACACCGGGGAGCTGTTTTTT
NA	NA	TRBV5-4	TRBJ2-3	CASSLGFGTDTQYF	TGTGCCAGCAGCTTGGGGTTCGGCACAGATACGCAGTATTTT
NA	NA	TRBV5-4	TRBJ2-2	CASSSTGNTGELFF	TGTGCCAGCAGCTCGACAGGGAACACCGGGGAGCTGTTTTTT
NA	NA	TRBV6-6	TRBJ2-7	CASSYSRESYEQYF	TGTGCCAGCAGTTACTCCAGGGAAAGCTACGAGCAGTACTTC
NA	TRBD1	TRBV5-1	TRBJ2-7	CASSRTGLLVGEQYF	TGCGCCAGCAGCAGGACAGGTTTGTTAGTGGGCGAGCAGTACTTC
few	TRBD2	TRBV7-6	TRBJ2-3	CASSLERGVPDTQYF	TGTGCCAGCAGCTTAGAGCGGGGGGTGCCAGATACGCAGTATTTT
NA	TRBD1	TRBV10-3	TRBJ2-5	CAISESDRAETQYF	TGTGCCATCAGTGAGTCGGACAGGGCGGAGACCCAGTACTTC
NA	NA	TRBV5-4	TRBJ2-3	CASSFGTGYTQYF	TGTGCCAGCAGCTTCGGGACTGGGTATACGCAGTATTTT
NA	NA	TRBV30	TRBJ2-1	CAWSVYWGGEQFF	TGTGCCTGGAGTGTTTACTGGGGCGGTGAGCAGTTCTTC
NA	TRBD1	TRBV9	TRBJ1-2	CASSVATPGTGESYTF	TGTGCCAGCAGCGTAGCAACTCCGGGGACAGGGGAGAGCTACACCTTC
NA	NA	TRBV27	TRBJ2-7	CASTFGAGPSYEQYF	TGTGCCAGCACTTTTGGGGCGGGCCCCTCCTACGAGCAGTACTTC
few	NA	TRBV19	TRBJ2-1	CASSNPPGRIDNEQFF	TGTGCCAGTAGTAACCCCCCGGGCCGAATCGACAATGAGCAGTTCTTC
NA	NA	TRBV5-1	TRBJ2-1	CASSVEGNYNEQFF	TGCGCCAGCAGCGTTGAGGGGAACTACAATGAGCAGTTCTTC
NA	NA	TRBV7-2	TRBJ1-6	CASSLNRGFYNSPLHF	TGTGCCAGCAGCTTAAACCGCGGATTCTATAATTCACCCCTCCACTTT
NA	TRBD2	TRBV11-3	TRBJ2-3	CASSLGLAGNTDTQYF	TGTGCCAGCAGCTTAGGGCTAGCGGGAAACACAGATACGCAGTATTTT
NA	TRBD2	TRBV4-2	TRBJ2-3	CASSRNSGISTDTQYF	TGTGCCAGCAGCCGAAATAGCGGGATCAGCACAGATACGCAGTATTTT
NA	NA	TRBV30	TRBJ2-3	CAWDGVSGDTQYF	TGTGCCTGGGACGGAGTCAGTGGGGATACGCAGTATTTT
once	TRBD1	TRBV19	TRBJ1-3	CASSISFRGRGNTIYF	TGTGCCAGTAGTATCTCTTTCAGGGGGAGAGGAAACACCATATATTTT
once	NA	TRBV2	TRBJ2-5	CASSEVGGPWETQYF	TGTGCCAGCAGTGAAGTAGGGGGGCCATGGGAGACCCAGTACTTC
NA	NA	TRBV4-1	TRBJ1-1	CASSQVDFRLGTAEAFF	TGCGCCAGCAGCCAAGTGGACTTCCGTTTGGGAACAGCCGAAGCTTTCTTT
NA	NA	TRBV6-5	TRBJ1-2	CASSGGEYGYTF	TGTGCCAGCAGTGGGGGGGAGTATGGCTACACCTTC